These 11 T cell receptor beta chains were all obtained from the same sample, sequenced in a study of T cell responses to AZD1222 COVID-19 vaccine. Clones were sequenced by immunoSEQ multiplex PCR, and TCRdb holds only the in-frame ones, with some missing. The sample contains approximately 150,000 clones, approximately 94% of which appear only once. Sequencing used peripheral blood, obtained 28 days after the second AZD1222 dose. The receptor set was obtained from an adult who received the AZD1222 COVID-19 vaccine.

The gene calls are TRBV5-1 and TRBJ1-4; D uncertain. The germline V and J ends were trimmed by 0 bases and 8 bases, with 8 bases remaining between them. CDR1 and CDR2 (germline): SGHRS, YFSETQ. The length of the CDR3 is 13 residues. The CDR3 reads CASSLEVSEKLFF. The CDR3 bases are TGCGCCAGCAGCTTGGAGGTTTCCGAAAAACTGTTTTTT.

This sequence joins TRBV30 and TRBJ1-2, with 7 bases that match TRBD1. V dropped 2 bases and J dropped 4; count of bases not matched to a gene: 4. The CDR3 runs to 13 residues. Germline assignment: CDR1 GTSNPN and CDR2 SVGIG (reference sequence). The CDR3 loop is CAWSQDRSYGYTF. The DNA of the CDR3 is TGTGCCTGGAGTCAGGACAGGAGCTATGGCTACACCTTC.

This clone was seen just once. This chain uses TRBV7-3 with TRBJ1-6; D is perhaps TRBD1 (5 bases). The CDR3 is made up of 16 amino acids. Per the germline V gene, CDR1 is SGHTA and CDR2 is FQGTGA. Deletions cut 6 bases from V and 6 bases from J, with 18 bases between. The CDR3 nucleotides are TGTGCCAGCAGTAGAGATGTCGGGGGGAGTAATTCACCCCTCCACTTT. Amino acids: CASSRDVGGSNSPLHF.

Remarks on this clone: Within the sample, other DNA sequences also encode this same CDR3. The chain couples TRBV6-4 to TRBJ2-1, with D uncertain. The germline V gene encodes CDR1 MRHNA and CDR2 SNTAGT. Trimming removed 0 bases from V and 4 bases from J, with 4 bases in between. The CDR3 is 13 residues long. DNA for the CDR3: TGTGCCAGCAGTGACTCGTCATACAATGAGCAGTTCTTC. Its protein is CASSDSSYNEQFF.

The V call is TRBV7-9, the J call TRBJ1-2, with D possibly being TRBD1 (6 bases). CDR1 and CDR2 from the germline V gene are SEHNR and FQNEAQ (reference sequence). V shed 2 bases and J shed 0 bases, with 10 bases lying between them. The CDR3 loop spans 15 amino acids. CDR3 in amino acids: CASSLIDRPNYGYTF. CDR3 bases: TGTGCCAGCAGCTTAATCGACAGGCCTAACTATGGCTACACCTTC.

In DNA, the CDR3 is TGCGCCAGCAGCTCACTACAGGGTATCCTCGGAGATACGCAGTATTTT. Encoded protein: CASSSLQGILGDTQYF. V is TRBV5-1 and J is TRBJ2-3; D perhaps matches TRBD1 (6 bases). This CDR3 is built from 16 residues. Germline V lookup: CDR1 SGHRS, CDR2 YFSETQ. Trimming took off 3 bases at V and 5 bases at J, with 19 bases between the two ends.

This chain uses TRBV7-6 with TRBJ1-1, with D unclear. This CDR3 contains 13 residues. Germline V lookup: CDR1 SGHVS, CDR2 FNYEAQ. Trimming shortened V by 6 bases and J by 0 bases, and 8 bases separated the two germline ends. In DNA form, the CDR3 reads TGTGCCAGCAGTCCCGGACTGAACACTGAAGCTTTCTTT. Translated, it gives CASSPGLNTEAFF.

The chain links TRBV10-3 to TRBJ1-1; D might be TRBD1 (6 bases). CDR3 length: 13 amino acids. Germline V gene data show CDR1 as ENHRY and CDR2 as SYGVKD. V lost 6 bases and J 4 bases, leaving 12 bases between the germline ends. The CDR3 region is CAISQLDSTEAFF. The CDR3 coding sequence is TGTGCCATCAGCCAGTTGGACAGCACTGAAGCTTTCTTT.

This clone was recorded once. The V and J genes are TRBV10-1 and TRBJ2-1; the match to TRBD2 covers 7 bases. The germline gives CDR1 WNHNN, CDR2 SYGVQD (reference sequence). The trim removed 0 bases at V and 15 bases at J, leaving 11 bases unmatched. The CDR3 spans 14 residues. For the CDR3, the DNA is TGCGCCAGCAGTGAGTCATCGCGACTAGCTTTCTTGTTCTTC. This gives the protein CASSESSRLAFLFF.

V and J are TRBV9 and TRBJ2-1; D assignment may be TRBD1 or TRBD2 (6 bases each). This CDR3 region has 14 residues. Between the trimmed V and J ends, which lost 7 bases and 4 bases, there was a span of 15 bases. CDR1 and CDR2 (germline): SGDLS, YYNGEE. The CDR3 sequence: CASSGEGGYNEQFF. In nucleotides, the CDR3 is TGTGCCAGCTCCGGAGAGGGGGGTTACAATGAGCAGTTCTTC. Full variable domain (remainder filled in from reference TRBV9 and TRBJ2-1): DSGVTQTPKHLITATGQRVTLRCSPRSGDLSVYWYQQSLDQGLQFLIQYYNGEERAKGNILERFSAQQFPDLHSELNLSSLELGDSALYFCASSGEGGYNEQFFGPGTRLTVL.

The chain has TRBV28 and TRBJ1-2; D is possibly TRBD1 (6 bases). CDR1 is MDHEN and CDR2 is SYDVKM in the germline V gene. The CDR3 covers 16 residues. V shed 4 bases and J shed 2 bases, with 17 bases lying between them. The CDR3 spells CASSSNDRPLNYGYTF. CDR3 coding DNA: TGTGCCAGCAGTTCCAATGACAGGCCCCTAAACTATGGCTACACCTTC.